This T cell receptor beta chain was sequenced during a study of blood T cell repertoires in COVID-19. Overall study: There were acute and convalescent COVID-19 samples, and they came from the United States, Italy and Spain.

Generated by immunoSEQ multiplex PCR, the TCRdb table keeps only in-frame clones and is missing some. The sample has roughly 97,000 clones; around 84% are singletons. CDR3 length equals 12 residues. In germline, CDR1 is LNHDA, CDR2 SQIVND (reference sequence). Trimming stripped 7 bases from V and 5 bases from J, with 11 bases between. This receptor was identified in a man aged 55 to 70 with acute or convalescent COVID-19. The V gene is TRBV19, the J gene TRBJ1-2; perhaps TRBD1 as D (5 bases). Input material: peripheral blood. The CDR3 DNA follows: TGTGCCAGTAAAGACAGAAGTTATGGCTACACCTTC. It encodes CASKDRSYGYTF.